This TCR beta chain appears in the sequencing data of a study of blood T cell repertoires in COVID-19. Study summary: Acute and convalescent COVID-19 specimens originated in the United States, Italy and Spain. Sources were T cells, B-cell-depleted T cells, or PBMCs; the material itself was cDNA or gDNA.

Germline CDR1 WSHSY, CDR2 SAAADI. Between the trimmed V and J ends, which lost 1 base and 10 bases, there was a span of 10 bases. The CDR3 loop spans 12 amino acids. Authors' processing steps: Researchers report that nucleated cell counts were estimated from reference gene primer amplification. Repertoires were generated with immunoSEQ multiplex PCR, while TCRdb's copy carries only in-frame clones and drops some. Clone size and V and J calls were adopted from that table, with D and trimming inferred from the DNA. This sample has approximately 90,000 clones; 75% to 90% occur once, and the top ten carry 0.95% to 1.5%.

The source is an elderly man with active or convalescent COVID-19. The chain uses TRBV10-2 and TRBJ1-2; D gene ambiguous. Sequencing input: peripheral blood. Here the CDR3 reads CASSEFSEYYTF. The CDR3, as DNA: TGCGCCAGCAGTGAGTTTAGTGAATACTACACCTTC.